A single sample is the source of the 14 T cell receptor beta chains below, sequenced in a study of breast tumors, draining lymph nodes, adjacent tissues. Axillary draining lymph nodes of breast cancer patients supplied the node samples. TCRdb reanalysed the multiplex PCR reads using MiXCR and keeps one entry per CDR3 protein. The table lists under 85,000 distinct CDR3 sequences, about 20% of them singletons. The sequencing input was axillary lymph node tissue. The receptors shown here come from a female donor with breast cancer. Some clones in this sample may be carry-over from other donors' samples.

This clonotype was detected ten times or more. The chain couples TRBV2 to TRBJ2-2, with TRBD1 matching 12 bases. Germline V gives CDR1 SNHLY, CDR2 FYNNEI. V lost 5 bases and J lost 6; bases outside the gene matches: 4. The CDR3 extends over 15 amino acids. CDR3 sequence: CASSTGTGGSGELFF. For the CDR3, the DNA is TGTGCCAGCAGTACCGGGACAGGGGGCTCCGGGGAGCTGTTTTTT.

This clonotype was counted at least ten times. The chain links TRBV20-1 to TRBJ1-3, with D uncertain. V lost 0 bases, J lost 0 bases, and 9 bases lay in between. CDR1 DFQATT and CDR2 SNEGSKA come from the germline V gene (reference sequence). The CDR3 length is 15 residues. CDR3 nucleotide sequence: TGCAGTGCTAGAGATCCGGGCCGCTCTGGAAACACCATATATTTT. This translates into CSARDPGRSGNTIYF.

This clonotype occurred many times. The rearrangement links TRBV2 to TRBJ1-2; D may be TRBD1 (5 bases). The V gene lost 6 bases and the J gene lost 6 bases, with 20 bases spanning the gap. Germline V gives CDR1 SNHLY, CDR2 FYNNEI. The CDR3 consists of 15 residues. The CDR3 is CASSDPRREAHGYTF. The CDR3 DNA reads TGTGCCAGCAGCGACCCTCGCAGGGAGGCTCATGGCTACACCTTC.

As for this clonotype: The junction differs from germline at one of its ends, possibly a read error. The V call is TRBV28, the J call TRBJ1-5; unclear D gene. CDR1 and CDR2 from the germline V gene are MDHEN and SYDVKM. The CDR3 contains 12 residues. The CDR3 loop reads CASSPPHQTQHF. As DNA, the CDR3 is TGTGCCAGCTCCCCGCCCCATCAGACCCAGCATTTT.

J is TRBJ2-4 and V is TRBV20-1; 7 bases align to TRBD1. The CDR3 extends over 15 amino acids. J was trimmed by 7 bases and V by 5 bases; bases with no gene match: 14. The V gene's germline CDR1 is DFQATT and CDR2 SNEGSKA (reference sequence). CDR3 region: CSARPGDSWMNIQYF. The CDR3 DNA reads TGCAGTGCTCGTCCTGGGGACAGTTGGATGAACATTCAGTACTTC.

With regard to this clonotype: The CDR3 does not close with the conserved phenylalanine or tryptophan, likely indicating a read error. Because the CDR3's place on the DNA is in doubt, the DNA is left out and the CDR3 is given as listed by TCRdb. The chain has TRBV20-1 and TRBJ1-4; TRBD1 is the table's D call, not checked against the DNA. Both ends counted, the CDR3 spans 14 residues. Per germline, CDR1 DFQATT and CDR2 SNEGSKA (reference sequence). CDR3 protein: CSAGNRGHNEKPFY.

This clonotype was seen a single time. This may arise from a read error, as a much more abundant clone is one base away. The chain joins TRBV19 to TRBJ1-5; tentatively, D is TRBD1 (5 bases). This CDR3 is built from 15 residues. Trimming removed 2 bases at V and 1 base at J, with 9 bases between. Per the germline V gene, CDR1 is LNHDA and CDR2 is SQIVND (reference sequence). The CDR3 spells CASSIRWDSNQPQHF. The CDR3 region has the DNA TGTGCCAGTAGTATACGATGGGACAGCAATCAGCCCCAGCATTTT.

The table lists this clonotype with many counts. The V gene is TRBV9, the J gene TRBJ2-1, with TRBD2 identical over 11 bases. This CDR3 has 17 amino acids. Germline CDR1 reads SGDLS; CDR2 reads YYNGEE. Losses at the gene ends were 4 bases for V and 4 bases for J; bases not matched to a gene: 10. The CDR3 DNA sequence: TGTGCCAGCAGCTCACGGATGACTAGCGGGAAGTACAATGAGCAGTTCTTC. Encoded protein: CASSSRMTSGKYNEQFF.

This clonotype was counted many times. V is TRBV7-2 and J is TRBJ2-5; a possible D gene is TRBD1 (6 bases). Germline V CDR1 and CDR2: SGHTA, FQGNSA. There are 14 residues in the CDR3. The V end was cut by 5 bases, the J end by 0 bases, with 10 bases between. Written as DNA, the CDR3 is TGTGCCAGCAGCCCGACAGGCTACCAAGAGACCCAGTACTTC. Translation gives CASSPTGYQETQYF.

Points on this clonotype: A much larger clone lies one base from this, so it may be a read error. CDR3 DNA sequence: TGTGCCAGCAGCTCCGGCGGCAGGGAGGCAAGCACCATATATTTT. Translation gives CASSSGGREASTIYF. The chain combines TRBV11-2 with TRBJ1-3; D possibly corresponds to TRBD1 (5 bases). The CDR3 spans 15 residues. Trimming took 4 bases from V and 9 from J, leaving 19 bases between them. Germline CDR1 and CDR2: SGHAT and FQNNGV.

This clonotype has a count of ten or more. This chain connects TRBV11-2 to TRBJ2-7, with a possible D match to TRBD2 (6 bases). The CDR3 consists of 15 residues. Trimming removed 1 base from V and 3 bases from J, with 13 bases in between. CDR1 is SGHAT, CDR2 FQNNGV, per germline. The CDR3 is CASSLAPGSGYEQYF. The DNA for the CDR3 is TGTGCCAGCAGCTTAGCCCCGGGTAGCGGCTACGAGCAGTACTTC. Filled out from reference TRBV11-2 and TRBJ2-7, the complete variable domain reads EAGVAQSPRYKIIEKRQSVAFWCNPISGHATLYWYQQILGQGPKLLIQFQNNGVVDDSQLPKDRFSAERLKGVDSTLKIQPAKLEDSAVYLCASSLAPGSGYEQYFGPGTRLTVT.

This clonotype appeared many times. The chain combines TRBV5-5 with TRBJ1-6; the match to TRBD1 covers 7 bases. The CDR3 contains 15 residues. CDR1 SGHKS and CDR2 YYEKEE come from the germline V gene (reference sequence). The trim removed 4 bases at V and 3 bases at J, leaving 4 bases unmatched. The CDR3 bases are TGTGCCAGCAGCGTCCGACAGGGCTATAATTCACCCCTCCACTTT. Its translation: CASSVRQGYNSPLHF.

The chain is built from TRBV27 and TRBJ2-5, with D possibly matching TRBD2 (6 bases). Deletions cut 3 bases from V and 4 bases from J, with 12 bases between. Germline V CDR1 and CDR2: MNHEY, SMNVEV (reference sequence). This CDR3 contains 14 residues. The CDR3: CASSFGGYRETQYF. Here the CDR3 DNA reads TGTGCCAGCAGTTTTGGGGGGTACCGAGAGACCCAGTACTTC.

About this clonotype: A much more abundant neighbour one base away suggests this may be a read error. V gene TRBV7-2 combines with J gene TRBJ1-4; no clear D. Germline V gene data show CDR1 as SGHTA and CDR2 as FQGNSA. The CDR3 extends over 13 amino acids. V shed 5 bases and J shed 7 bases, with 11 bases lying between them. CDR3 DNA sequence: TGTGCCAGCAGCCCCCCGGGTAGTGAAAAACTGTTTTTT. Translated, it gives CASSPPGSEKLFF. Using reference TRBV7-2 and TRBJ1-4 for the parts outside the CDR3, the full variable domain is GAGVSQSPSNKVTEKGKDVELRCDPISGHTALYWYRQSLGQGLEFLIYFQGNSAPDKSGLPSDRFSAERTGGSVSTLTIQRTQQEDSAVYLCASSPPGSEKLFFGSGTQLSVL.